These T cell receptor beta chains were read from a single sample in a study of neoadjuvant nivolumab and ipilimumab in lung cancer. The assay was immunoSEQ multiplex PCR, and TCRdb's table has in-frame clones only and misses some. The data show about 38,000 clones, about 91% seen once. This specimen was peripheral blood, taken before neoadjuvant nivolumab, alone or with ipilimumab. Source of these receptors: an adult with non-small cell lung cancer. Both conserved end residues are part of each CDR3. D genes are given only for firm matches. Clone size, where shown, is once, few, many, or a class for clones that have expanded.

-,-,TRBV12-1,TRBJ2-1,TGTGCCAGCAGCTACGGGAGGATTAATGAGCAGTTCTTC,CASSYGRINEQFF
-,TRBD1,TRBV27,TRBJ2-7,TGTGCCAGCAGTTCCCGACAGGGAAGGAGTGACGAGCAGTACTTC,CASSSRQGRSDEQYF
-,TRBD1,TRBV11-2,TRBJ2-3,TGTGCCAGCAGCTACAGGGGGAGAGGCACAGATACGCAGTATTTT,CASSYRGRGTDTQYF
-,TRBD1,TRBV5-1,TRBJ1-5,TGCGCCAGCAGCTTGGCGACAGGGGCGAATCAGCCCCAGCATTTT,CASSLATGANQPQHF
once,TRBD1,TRBV5-1,TRBJ2-4,TGCGCCAGCAGCGGGGGACAGGGGGCCGGTAAAAACATTCAGTACTTC,CASSGGQGAGKNIQYF
-,-,TRBV25-1,TRBJ1-1,TGTGCCAGCAGTGTCCGGACAGCCATGAACACTGAAGCTTTCTTT,CASSVRTAMNTEAFF
-,TRBD1,TRBV7-8,TRBJ2-2,TGTGCCAGCAGCCTGGGACAGGCAAACACCGGGGAGCTGTTTTTT,CASSLGQANTGELFF
-,TRBD2,TRBV6-6,TRBJ2-5,TGTGCCAGCAGTTACTCCGGGAGGCCTCAAGAGACCCAGTACTTC,CASSYSGRPQETQYF
-,-,TRBV5-1,TRBJ2-2,TGCGCCAGCAGCTTGGAGGGGAGCGGGGAGCTGTTTTTT,CASSLEGSGELFF
-,-,TRBV18,TRBJ1-2,TGTGCCAGCTCAACAGGGACGGACTATGGCTACACCTTC,CASSTGTDYGYTF
-,-,TRBV6-5,TRBJ2-2,TGTGCCAGCGTAGGGACGCGGAACACCGGGGAGCTGTTTTTT,CASVGTRNTGELFF
-,-,TRBV28,TRBJ2-1,TGTGCCAGCAGTCCCCGTGGCAGCCCGTACAATGAGCAGTTCTTC,CASSPRGSPYNEQFF
-,-,TRBV7-9,TRBJ1-4,TGTGCCAGCAGCTTAGACGCAGGGGCAACTAATGAAAAACTGTTTTTT,CASSLDAGATNEKLFF
-,-,TRBV9,TRBJ1-4,TGTGCCAGCAGCGCCAACGACGGACCTAATGAAAAACTGTTTTTT,CASSANDGPNEKLFF
-,-,TRBV7-3,TRBJ2-7,TGTGCCAGCAGCATAGAGGGGGCTAGCGGGTCCTACGAGCAGTACTTC,CASSIEGASGSYEQYF
once,-,TRBV7-2,TRBJ2-3,TGTGCCAGCAGCTTAGCCCCCCTGTATCGTAGAGATACGCAGTATTTT,CASSLAPLYRRDTQYF
-,-,TRBV7-9,TRBJ2-1,TGTGCCAGCAGCCCGGACAGTTACAATGAGCAGTTCTTC,CASSPDSYNEQFF
-,TRBD1,TRBV5-1,TRBJ2-7,TGCGCCAGCAGCTTGAAGGCGACAGGGGGCGGGGAGCAGTACTTC,CASSLKATGGGEQYF
-,-,TRBV7-9,TRBJ1-3,TGTGCCAGCAGCTTGCTGCTTGGAAACACCATATATTTT,CASSLLLGNTIYF
-,TRBD1,TRBV5-1,TRBJ2-5,TGCGCCAGCACCACGACAGGGGGCGAGACCCAGTACTTC,CASTTTGGETQYF
-,-,TRBV19,TRBJ2-1,TGTGCCAGTAGTCCGGTCCACTACAATGAGCAGTTCTTC,CASSPVHYNEQFF
-,TRBD1,TRBV2,TRBJ2-1,TGTGCCAGCAGTGGGGGGACAGGAGGTGAGCAGTTCTTC,CASSGGTGGEQFF
-,-,TRBV28,TRBJ2-6,TGTGCCAGCAGAACCCCTGGGGCCAACGTCCTGACTTTC,CASRTPGANVLTF
-,TRBD1,TRBV28,TRBJ2-2,TGTGCCAGCAGTTTGACAGGGGACACCGGGGAGCTGTTTTTT,CASSLTGDTGELFF
-,TRBD1,TRBV5-1,TRBJ2-7,TGCGCCAGCAGCTTGTCCGGGGCAGGGGGAAAGGAGCAGTACTTC,CASSLSGAGGKEQYF
-,-,TRBV7-2,TRBJ1-1,TGTGCCAGCAGCTTGCTGGACAAGAACACTGAAGCTTTCTTT,CASSLLDKNTEAFF
-,-,TRBV4-1,TRBJ2-7,TGCGCCAGCAGCCAAGCGGTCCTCCGCGGGGACGAGCAGTACTTC,CASSQAVLRGDEQYF
-,-,TRBV5-4,TRBJ2-3,TGTGCCAGCAGCCGCACTATACTACAGGAGCATGTGGATACGCAGTATTTT,CASSRTILQEHVDTQYF
-,-,TRBV4-1,TRBJ1-5,TGCGCCAGCAGCCAAGGGGGGAATCAGCCCCAGCATTTT,CASSQGGNQPQHF
-,-,TRBV7-6,TRBJ2-2,TGTGCCAGCAGCTTCGGGAGCGCCGGGACACTGAACACCGGGGAGCTGTTTTTT,CASSFGSAGTLNTGELFF
-,-,TRBV30,TRBJ1-1,TGTGCCTGGACCGCGGCCCGGGGGGCCGCTGAAGCTTTCTTT,CAWTAARGAAEAFF
-,-,TRBV7-2,TRBJ2-5,TGTGCCAGCAGCTTAGTTGGCAGGCGGGAGACCCAGTACTTC,CASSLVGRRETQYF
-,TRBD1,TRBV28,TRBJ1-4,TGTGCCAGCAGCTCAGGGGGCGATGAAAAACTGTTTTTT,CASSSGGDEKLFF
-,-,TRBV7-2,TRBJ1-3,TGTGCCAGCAGCTTACAGTCTGGAAACACCATATATTTT,CASSLQSGNTIYF
-,TRBD1,TRBV7-9,TRBJ1-5,TGTGCCAGCAGCCCACAGGGGAGCGAACAGCCCCAGCATTTT,CASSPQGSEQPQHF
-,-,TRBV6-5,TRBJ1-4,TGTGCCAGCAGGGGGAATGAAAAACTGTTTTTT,CASRGNEKLFF
-,-,TRBV7-6,TRBJ2-3,TGTGCCAGCAGCCCCCGTTTCGGAAGCTACACAGATACGCAGTATTTT,CASSPRFGSYTDTQYF
-,-,TRBV29-1,TRBJ1-2,TGCAGCGTTGAAACCGGGCTTAACTATGGCTACACCTTC,CSVETGLNYGYTF
-,TRBD2,TRBV4-1,TRBJ2-1,TGCGCCAGCAGCCCAATGGGACTAGCGGGAAACCGGGGTAAGGTGAATGAGCAGTTCTTC,CASSPMGLAGNRGKVNEQFF
-,TRBD1,TRBV5-1,TRBJ1-2,TGCGCCAGCAGCTTGGCACGCGACAGGGTCGACTATGGCTACACCTTC,CASSLARDRVDYGYTF
-,TRBD1,TRBV27,TRBJ1-5,TGTGCCAGCAGTCGAACCCGGGACAGTAGCAATCAGCCCCAGCATTTT,CASSRTRDSSNQPQHF
once,TRBD1,TRBV29-1,TRBJ1-2,TGCAGCGCCTGGGACAGGGGAAGGCCTAACTATGGCTACACCTTC,CSAWDRGRPNYGYTF
-,TRBD1,TRBV5-4,TRBJ2-7,TGTGCCAGCAGACAGGGACAGGGGGGATCCTACGAGCAGTACTTC,CASRQGQGGSYEQYF
-,-,TRBV11-2,TRBJ1-2,TGTGCCAGCAGCTTAGCCCGGCGGGGTAATGGCTACACCTTC,CASSLARRGNGYTF
-,TRBD2,TRBV25-1,TRBJ2-7,TGTGCCAGCAGTGAACAGCGGGAGCCCTACGAGCAGTACTTC,CASSEQREPYEQYF
-,-,TRBV6-5,TRBJ2-3,TGTGCCAGCAGTTACCCCGGAGGAGAAGATACGCAGTATTTT,CASSYPGGEDTQYF
-,TRBD1,TRBV7-9,TRBJ2-7,TGTGCCAGCAGCTTAGCGTGGGGACAGGGTGCTTCCTACGAGCAGTACTTC,CASSLAWGQGASYEQYF